This T cell receptor beta chain appears in the sequencing data of a study of blood T cell repertoires in COVID-19. Study-level background: Acute-phase and convalescent COVID-19 samples originated in the United States, Italy and Spain.

TCRdb keeps only in-frame clones here, not all; method: immunoSEQ multiplex PCR. The table includes just under 150,000 clones, about 92% detected once. Germline V gene data show CDR1 as KGHSH and CDR2 as LQKENI. CDR3 length: 20 residues. Trimming cost V 1 base and J 2 bases; bases outside gene matches: 18. This TCR derives from a human donor in a cohort sampled during active COVID-19. The sequenced sample consisted of peripheral blood. V usage is TRBV18 and J usage is TRBJ2-7; 9 bases map to TRBD1. The CDR3 DNA reads as TGTGCCAGCTCACCACTCGGGGGATTTAGGACAGGGGAATTTCCCTACGAGCAGTACTTC. This encodes CASSPLGGFRTGEFPYEQYF.